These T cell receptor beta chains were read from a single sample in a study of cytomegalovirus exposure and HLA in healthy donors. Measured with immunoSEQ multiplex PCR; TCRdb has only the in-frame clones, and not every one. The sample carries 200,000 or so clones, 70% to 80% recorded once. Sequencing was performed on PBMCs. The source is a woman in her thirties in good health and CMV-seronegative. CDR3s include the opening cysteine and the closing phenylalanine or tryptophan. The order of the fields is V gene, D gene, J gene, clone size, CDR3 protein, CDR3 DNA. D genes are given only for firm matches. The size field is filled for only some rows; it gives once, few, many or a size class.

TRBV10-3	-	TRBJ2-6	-	CAISESRVSGANVLTF	TGTGCCATCAGTGAGTCGCGAGTATCAGGGGCCAACGTCCTGACTTTC
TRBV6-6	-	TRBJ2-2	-	CASTRSRANTGELFF	TGTGCCAGCACCCGAAGCCGCGCGAACACCGGGGAGCTGTTTTTT
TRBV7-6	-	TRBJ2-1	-	CASSLAGTGNEQFF	TGTGCCAGCAGCTTAGCCGGGACTGGGAATGAGCAGTTCTTC
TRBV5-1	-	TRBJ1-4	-	CASSKSGNEKLFF	TGCGCCAGCAGCAAGTCAGGGAATGAAAAACTGTTTTTT
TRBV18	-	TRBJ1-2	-	CASSPPSSRLGYTF	TGTGCCAGCTCACCACCCAGTAGCCGCTTGGGCTACACCTTC
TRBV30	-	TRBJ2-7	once	CAWSPPGYEQYF	TGTGCCTGGAGTCCACCGGGCTACGAGCAGTACTTC
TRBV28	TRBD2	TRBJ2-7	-	CASRLAGEEGQYF	TGTGCCAGCAGACTAGCGGGAGAAGAGGGGCAGTACTTC
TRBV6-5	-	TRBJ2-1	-	CASSYGGGQFF	TGTGCCAGCAGTTATGGGGGAGGGCAGTTCTTC
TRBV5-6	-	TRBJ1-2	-	CASSLWRATYGYTF	TGTGCCAGCAGCTTGTGGCGGGCTACCTATGGCTACACCTTC
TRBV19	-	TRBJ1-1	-	CASSMRTGNTEAFF	TGTGCCAGTAGTATGAGAACGGGGAACACTGAAGCTTTCTTT
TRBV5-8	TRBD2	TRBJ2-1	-	CASSRREGSYNEQFF	TGTGCCAGCAGCCGCCGGGAGGGATCCTACAATGAGCAGTTCTTC
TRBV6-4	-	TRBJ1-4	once	CASSDQTGTKLFF	TGTGCCAGCAGTGACCAAACAGGGACAAAACTGTTTTTT
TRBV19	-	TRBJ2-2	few	CASSIKGGANTGELFF	TGTGCCAGTAGTATTAAAGGGGGGGCGAACACCGGGGAGCTGTTTTTT
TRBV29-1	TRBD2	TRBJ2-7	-	CSVEPRTSPRDYEQYF	TGCAGCGTTGAACCGCGGACTAGCCCAAGGGACTACGAGCAGTACTTC
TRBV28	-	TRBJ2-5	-	CASSLTPGGETQYF	TGTGCCAGCAGTTTGACCCCCGGGGGAGAGACCCAGTACTTC
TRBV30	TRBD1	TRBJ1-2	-	CATWDRFNYGYTF	TGTGCCACTTGGGACAGGTTTAACTATGGCTACACCTTC
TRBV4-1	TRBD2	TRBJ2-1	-	CASSRLAGGRNEQFF	TGCGCCAGCAGTCGACTAGCGGGGGGGAGGAATGAGCAGTTCTTC
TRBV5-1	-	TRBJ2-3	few	CASSIKSDTQYF	TGCGCCAGCAGCATAAAATCAGATACGCAGTATTTT
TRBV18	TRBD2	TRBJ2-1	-	CASSPPPGGAYNEQFF	TGTGCCAGCTCACCTCCGCCCGGGGGGGCCTACAATGAGCAGTTCTTC
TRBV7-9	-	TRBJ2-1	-	CASSSPESGSLRNEQFF	TGTGCCAGCAGCTCCCCAGAAAGCGGCTCCTTGAGGAATGAGCAGTTCTTC
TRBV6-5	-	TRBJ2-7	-	CASRRLPGTPYEQYF	TGTGCCAGCAGACGCCTACCCGGGACACCGTACGAGCAGTACTTC
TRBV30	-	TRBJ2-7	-	CAWSPGLYEQYF	TGTGCCTGGAGTCCCGGACTGTACGAGCAGTACTTC
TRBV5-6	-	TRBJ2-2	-	CASAGNPNTGELFF	TGTGCCAGCGCAGGGAATCCGAACACCGGGGAGCTGTTTTTT
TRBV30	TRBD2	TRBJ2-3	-	CALAVTDTQYF	TGTGCTCTAGCGGTCACAGATACGCAGTATTTT
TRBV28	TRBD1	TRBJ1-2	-	CASSWQGVSYGYTF	TGTGCCAGCAGTTGGCAGGGGGTTTCCTATGGCTACACCTTC
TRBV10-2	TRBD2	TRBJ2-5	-	CASRPSGGGETQYF	TGCGCCAGCAGGCCTAGCGGGGGGGGAGAGACCCAGTACTTC
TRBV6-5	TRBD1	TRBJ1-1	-	CASSYSPQGPEAFF	TGTGCCAGCAGTTACTCCCCACAGGGGCCTGAAGCTTTCTTT
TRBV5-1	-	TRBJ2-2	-	CASSSAGELFF	TGCGCCAGCAGCTCCGCCGGGGAGCTGTTTTTT
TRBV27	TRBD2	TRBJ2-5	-	CASSLSGTSGLTETQYF	TGTGCCAGCAGTTTATCGGGAACTAGCGGCTTGACAGAGACCCAGTACTTC
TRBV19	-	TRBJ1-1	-	CASRPGGTEAFF	TGTGCCAGTAGACCGGGGGGGACTGAAGCTTTCTTT
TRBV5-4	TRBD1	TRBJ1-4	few	CASSPDRGRSEKLFF	TGTGCCAGCAGCCCGGACAGGGGGCGGAGTGAAAAACTGTTTTTT
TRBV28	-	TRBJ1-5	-	CASSLTEETGWEPQHF	TGTGCCAGCAGTTTAACGGAGGAGACAGGTTGGGAGCCCCAGCATTTT
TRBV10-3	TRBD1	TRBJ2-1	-	CAIRGTGDNEQFF	TGTGCCATCAGAGGGACAGGGGACAATGAGCAGTTCTTC